This T cell receptor (beta chain) was sequenced during a study of blood T cells in healthy people across ages. This clonotype was detected only a few times. RNA extraction gave at least 5.5 micrograms of total RNA per sample. The second PCR ran roughly 6 to 11 cycles with a sample-barcoded 5' primer and J-beta primers. One entry per CDR3 protein results from TCRdb running MiXCR on the 5' RACE reads. The table has hundreds of thousands of distinct CDR3 sequences, around 24% seen once. The data also belong to a second study, concerning T cells of mothers and their children.

What was sequenced was blood. The receptor comes from a boy aged 10-17 years in good health.

The CDR3 reads CASSLGRVTQETQYF. The CDR3 coding sequence is TGTGCCAGCAGCTTAGGCCGGGTTACTCAAGAGACCCAGTACTTC. The rearrangement joins TRBV7-2 to TRBJ2-5; D unclear. The CDR3 sequence is 15 residues long. Germline V gene data show CDR1 as SGHTA and CDR2 as FQGNSA. V was cut by 1 base and J by 2 bases, with 11 bases left in between.